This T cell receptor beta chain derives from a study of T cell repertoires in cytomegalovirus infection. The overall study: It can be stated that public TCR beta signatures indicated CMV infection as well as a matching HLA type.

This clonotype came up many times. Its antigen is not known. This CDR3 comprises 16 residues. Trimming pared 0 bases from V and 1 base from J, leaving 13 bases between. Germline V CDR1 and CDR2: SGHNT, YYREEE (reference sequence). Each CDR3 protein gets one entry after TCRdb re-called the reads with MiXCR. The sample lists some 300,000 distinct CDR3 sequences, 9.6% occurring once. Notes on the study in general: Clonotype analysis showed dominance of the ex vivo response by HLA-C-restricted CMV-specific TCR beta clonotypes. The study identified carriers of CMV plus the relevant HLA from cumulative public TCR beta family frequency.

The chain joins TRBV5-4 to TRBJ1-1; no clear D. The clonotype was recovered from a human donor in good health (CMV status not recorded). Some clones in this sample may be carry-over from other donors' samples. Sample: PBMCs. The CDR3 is CASSLANRHPNTEAFF. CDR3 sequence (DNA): TGTGCCAGCAGCTTGGCCAATCGACACCCGAACACTGAAGCTTTCTTT.